A single sample is the source of the 13 T cell receptor beta chains below, sequenced in a study of blood T cell repertoires in COVID-19. Sequencing used immunoSEQ multiplex PCR; TCRdb keeps in-frame clones, though not all of them. The sample has some 58,000 clones; around 86% are singletons. The sequenced sample consisted of peripheral blood. Receptor source: a man aged 45 to 65 with active COVID-19.

The CDR3 is CASSYGTSGSTEQFF. CDR3 DNA: TGTGCCAGCAGCTATGGGACTAGCGGGAGTACTGAGCAGTTCTTC. The rearrangement joins TRBV7-2 to TRBJ2-1; the match to TRBD2 covers 14 bases. The CDR3 covers 15 residues. Germline lookup yields CDR1 SGHTA and CDR2 FQGNSA. V dropped 4 bases and J dropped 9; count of bases not matched to a gene: 5. Combining the CDR3 with reference TRBV7-2 and TRBJ2-1 gives the whole variable domain GAGVSQSPSNKVTEKGKDVELRCDPISGHTALYWYRQSLGQGLEFLIYFQGNSAPDKSGLPSDRFSAERTGGSVSTLTIQRTQQEDSAVYLCASSYGTSGSTEQFFGPGTRLTVL.

V and J are TRBV7-2 and TRBJ2-3; 11 bases map to TRBD2. CDR1 SGHTA and CDR2 FQGNSA come from the germline V gene. The CDR3 extends over 18 amino acids. V trimming: 2 bases; J trimming: 2 bases; junction bases outside the gene matches: 9. For the CDR3, the DNA is TGTGCCAGCAGCTTAAAGGTTAGCGGGAGGGCCAACACAGATACGCAGTATTTT. It specifies CASSLKVSGRANTDTQYF.

The chain carries TRBV5-1 and TRBJ2-7; tentative D call: TRBD1 (6 bases). This CDR3 is 14 amino acids long. Germline-derived CDR1 and CDR2 are SGHRS and YFSETQ. V was pared by 7 bases and J by 3 bases, with 17 bases between. Written as DNA, the CDR3 is TGCGCCAGCCAACCCGGGACACCAAGCTACGAGCAGTACTTC. Its protein is CASQPGTPSYEQYF.

This clone is labeled as medium-sized. The chain recombines TRBV7-9 with TRBJ2-7; 9 positions agree with TRBD1. Germline values: CDR1 SEHNR, CDR2 FQNEAQ (reference sequence). Trimming at V came to 4 bases and at J to 2 bases, leaving 9 bases not matched to a gene. The CDR3 runs 16 residues. As DNA, the CDR3 is TGTGCCAGCAGCTCACCAACAGGGGGCGCAACCTACGAGCAGTACTTC. Amino acid sequence: CASSSPTGGATYEQYF.

This rearrangement joins TRBV5-1 to TRBJ1-4; no clear D. Germline V CDR1 and CDR2: SGHRS, YFSETQ. V gave up 0 bases and J gave up 8 bases, with 14 bases separating them. The CDR3 sequence is 15 residues long. CDR3 loop: CASSLAGINGEKLFF. CDR3 bases: TGCGCCAGCAGCTTGGCCGGGATCAACGGGGAAAAACTGTTTTTT.

The genes are TRBV6-5 and TRBJ2-7; TRBD1 agrees at 8 bases. The germline gives CDR1 MNHEY, CDR2 SVGAGI. There are 14 residues in the CDR3. Trimming removed 4 bases from V and 9 bases from J; junction bases left unmatched: 11. This CDR3 reads CASSLGTGLFPQYF. CDR3 in DNA: TGTGCCAGCAGTTTGGGGACAGGCCTTTTCCCGCAGTACTTC.

The chain carries TRBV4-1 and TRBJ2-5, with TRBD1 matching 8 bases. The CDR3 is 16 residues long. Germline CDR1 reads MGHRA; CDR2 reads YSYEKL. After removal of 2 bases from V and 6 bases from J, the junction contained 11 bases not matched to a gene. CDR3 nucleotides: TGCGCCAGCAGCCAAACTATTCTCAGGGGGCCCAAGACCCAGTACTTC. Translation: CASSQTILRGPKTQYF.

The chain uses TRBV28 and TRBJ2-7; the match to TRBD1 covers 10 bases. The CDR3 has 15 residues. V trimming: 2 bases; J trimming: 1 base; junction bases outside the gene matches: 2. From germline, CDR1 is MDHEN and CDR2 SYDVKM. CDR3 sequence (DNA): TGTGCCAGCAGTTTAGGGGACAGGGGTTCCTACGAGCAGTACTTC. Its protein is CASSLGDRGSYEQYF.

The chain links TRBV12-3 or TRBV12-4 to TRBJ2-5; 9 positions match TRBD2. CDR3 length: 13 residues. V dropped 6 bases and J dropped 5; count of bases not matched to a gene: 4. In DNA, the CDR3 is TGTGCCAGCAGGCGGGGGGGCGGGGAGACCCAGTACTTC. Translated: CASRRGGGETQYF.

This chain connects TRBV28 to TRBJ1-2, with 10 bases that match TRBD1. CDR1 and CDR2 from the germline V gene are MDHEN and SYDVKM. The trim removed 5 bases at V and 4 bases at J, leaving 7 bases unmatched. There are 15 residues in the CDR3. The CDR3 loop is CASSNGQGVIYGYTF. CDR3 nucleotides: TGTGCCAGCAGTAACGGACAGGGGGTTATCTATGGCTACACCTTC.

CDR3 sequence: CASSPGQSYEQYF. CDR3 DNA: TGTGCCAGCTCACCGGGACAGTCCTACGAGCAGTACTTC. The gene calls are TRBV18 and TRBJ2-7; 7 nucleotides agree with TRBD1. CDR3 size: 13 residues. Per germline, CDR1 KGHSH and CDR2 LQKENI. V was clipped by 3 bases and J by 1 base; unmatched bases: 0. The complete variable domain, with remaining parts taken from reference TRBV18 and TRBJ2-7, reads NAGVMQNPRHLVRRRGQEARLRCSPMKGHSHVYWYRQLPEEGLKFMVYLQKENIIDESGMPKERFSAEFPKEGPSILRIQQVVRGDSAAYFCASSPGQSYEQYFGPGTRLTVT.

J is TRBJ2-1 and V is TRBV29-1; a weak D match, TRBD1 (6 bases). CDR1 and CDR2 (germline): SQVTM, ANQGSEA. The CDR3 length is 14 residues. Trimming took off 8 bases at V and 0 bases at J, with 14 bases between the two ends. The CDR3 reads CSPSGHDSYNEQFF. In DNA, the CDR3 is TGCAGCCCTTCGGGACATGACTCCTACAATGAGCAGTTCTTC.

The chain employs TRBV10-3 and TRBJ2-3; 7 positions agree with TRBD1. V was clipped by 7 bases and J by 6 bases; unmatched bases: 4. The CDR3 has 12 amino acids. CDR1 is ENHRY, CDR2 SYGVKD, per germline. In DNA, the CDR3 is TGTGCCATCAACACAGGGGAGGATACGCAGTATTTT. Translated, it gives CAINTGEDTQYF.